This TCR beta chain stems from a study of lymphopenia after photon versus proton radiotherapy. Data came from immunoSEQ multiplex PCR; TCRdb stores just in-frame clones and leaves some out. Here the sample spans under 75,000 clones, around 90% being singletons. The germline gives CDR1 SGHTA, CDR2 FQGTGA. The CDR3 is 13 amino acids. Trimming took 5 bases from V and 2 from J, leaving 8 bases between them. The rearrangement links TRBV7-3 to TRBJ2-3; D gene unclear. The sample was peripheral blood, taken from a patient treated with photon-based radiotherapy. This clonotype was sampled from a woman between 40 and 55 years old with cholangiocarcinoma. The CDR3 reads CASSPVPTDTQYF. Here the CDR3 DNA reads TGTGCCAGCAGCCCGGTCCCCACAGATACGCAGTATTTT.